These 28 T cell receptor beta chains were all obtained from the same sample, sequenced in a study of T cells in Graves' hyperthyroidism and ophthalmopathy. TCR beta CDR3 regions were amplified from RNA transcripts. TCR CDR3 underwent first-round RT-PCR with the HTBI primer set. One entry per CDR3 protein, called by TCRdb with MiXCR from the multiplex PCR reads. The sample yields over 550,000 distinct CDR3 sequences, approximately 15% seen once. Material for sequencing was blood. These receptors were taken from a woman aged 18-30 years with Graves' hyperthyroidism.

V usage is TRBV5-4 and J usage is TRBJ2-3; 11 positions match TRBD2. The CDR3 has 15 residues. J gave up 2 bases and V 7 bases, and 6 bases lay outside the gene matches. From germline, CDR1 is SGHNT and CDR2 YYREEE (reference sequence). The CDR3 nucleotides read TGTGCCAGCTTCCCTAGCGGGGGGCTCACAGATACGCAGTATTTT. Translating gives CASFPSGGLTDTQYF.

There are many counts of this clonotype. V usage is TRBV6-2 or TRBV6-3 and J usage is TRBJ1-1, with D perhaps TRBD1 (6 bases). Deletions cut 5 bases from V and 6 bases from J, with 13 bases between. CDR1 and CDR2 from the germline V gene are MNHEY and SVGEGT. The CDR3 has 13 amino acids. CDR3 DNA sequence: TGTGCCAGCAGTGATACAGGGATTCCTGAAGCTTTCTTT. It codes for CASSDTGIPEAFF.

This clonotype was detected only a few times. The gene calls are TRBV9 and TRBJ2-5; D could derive from TRBD1 or TRBD2 (5 bases each). From germline, CDR1 is SGDLS and CDR2 YYNGEE. V gave up 0 bases and J gave up 5 bases, with 14 bases separating them. This CDR3 has 15 residues. The chain's CDR3 is CASSVDGTILETQYF. The CDR3 nucleotides read TGTGCCAGCAGCGTAGACGGGACGATTTTGGAGACCCAGTACTTC.

The chain joins TRBV6-1 to TRBJ2-7, with D maybe TRBD2 (5 bases). The CDR3 runs to 15 residues. Germline CDR1 and CDR2: MNHNS and SASEGT. Between the trimmed V and J ends, which lost 5 bases and 2 bases, there was a span of 16 bases. The CDR3 loop reads CASSLYGEGTYEQYF. CDR3 sequence (DNA): TGTGCCAGCAGTCTTTACGGTGAGGGAACCTACGAGCAGTACTTC.

This clonotype was found many times. The chain has TRBV5-1 and TRBJ1-1; 9 bases align to TRBD1. V lost 3 bases and J lost 4; bases outside the gene matches: 13. Germline CDR1 is SGHRS and CDR2 is YFSETQ. The CDR3 loop spans 17 amino acids. CDR3 sequence (DNA): TGCGCCAGCAGCTGGGGGGCGGGACAGGGAGAGATCACTGAAGCTTTCTTT. Encoded protein: CASSWGAGQGEITEAFF. Variable domain in full (rest from reference TRBV5-1 and TRBJ1-1): KAGVTQTPRYLIKTRGQQVTLSCSPISGHRSVSWYQQTPGQGLQFLFEYFSETQRNKGNFPGRFSGRQFSNSRSEMNVSTLELGDSALYLCASSWGAGQGEITEAFFGQGTRLTVV.

In this sample, this clonotype turned up many times. This CDR3 is CASSQVVGSRAFF. The CDR3, as DNA: TGTGCCAGCAGCCAAGTTGTGGGATCCCGAGCTTTCTTT. This sequence joins TRBV3-1 and TRBJ1-1; D not resolved. Trimming removed 1 base at V and 10 bases at J, with 13 bases between. The CDR3 is 13 residues long. The germline CDR1 and CDR2 sequences are LGHDT and YNNKEL (reference sequence). The variable domain in full, with the rest retrieved from reference TRBV3-1 and TRBJ1-1, is DTAVSQTPKYLVTQMGNDKSIKCEQNLGHDTMYWYKQDSKKFLKIMFSYNNKELIINETVPNRFSPKSPDKAHLNLHINSLELGDSAVYFCASSQVVGSRAFFGQGTRLTVV.

Ten or more counts support this clonotype. This chain connects TRBV2 to TRBJ2-3, with D unresolved. CDR3 size: 12 residues. Trimming left V 7 bases short and J 2 bases short, with 7 bases between. CDR1 is SNHLY, CDR2 FYNNEI, per germline. This CDR3 reads CASKENTDTQYF. The CDR3 DNA is TGTGCCAGCAAAGAAAACACAGATACGCAGTATTTT.

This clonotype appeared many times. The chain combines TRBV28 with TRBJ2-1; TRBD2 matches at 7 bases. CDR1 is MDHEN, CDR2 SYDVKM, per germline. V gave up 7 bases and J gave up 10 bases; unmatched junction bases: 13. The CDR3 runs to 14 residues. The CDR3 region is CASNPGLSLGEQFF. The CDR3 DNA follows: TGTGCCAGCAACCCGGGACTATCGCTAGGGGAGCAGTTCTTC.

The chain is built from TRBV6-2 or TRBV6-3 and TRBJ2-4, with TRBD2 matching over 11 bases. The V gene end was trimmed by 6 bases and the J gene end by 4 bases; junction bases not matched to a gene: 11. Germline CDR1 and CDR2: MNHEY and SVGEGT. This CDR3 has 17 residues. CDR3 residues: CASSYGGLADAKNIQYF. CDR3 in DNA: TGTGCCAGCAGCTATGGGGGACTAGCGGACGCTAAAAACATTCAGTACTTC.

At least ten counts were recorded for this clonotype. This chain uses TRBV7-2 with TRBJ2-3; 9 bases are shared with TRBD2. CDR1 and CDR2 (germline): SGHTA, FQGNSA. The CDR3 has 16 amino acids. Losses at the gene ends were 5 bases for V and 0 bases for J; bases not matched to a gene: 6. The CDR3 region is CASSLGLAMSTDTQYF. The DNA for the CDR3 is TGTGCCAGCAGCCTCGGACTAGCGATGAGCACAGATACGCAGTATTTT.

This clonotype has ten or more counts. V is TRBV27 and J is TRBJ2-3, with 8 bases fitting TRBD1. The V and J ends lost 6 bases and 3 bases, in that order; junction bases with no gene match: 11. Germline V gives CDR1 MNHEY, CDR2 SMNVEV (reference sequence). The CDR3 runs to 16 residues. Written as DNA, the CDR3 is TGTGCCAGCAGCACCTTCAGGGGGCGGACAACAGATACGCAGTATTTT. Protein sequence: CASSTFRGRTTDTQYF.

This clonotype was seen many times. The rearrangement links TRBV2 to TRBJ2-3, with a possible D match to TRBD2 (6 bases). The CDR3 runs 14 residues. Germline V gene lookup returns CDR1 SNHLY and CDR2 FYNNEI. Trimming stripped 8 bases from V and 4 bases from J, with 16 bases between. The DNA for the CDR3 is TGTGCCAGCTACCTTGCGGGACCCCCAGATACGCAGTATTTT. Translating gives CASYLAGPPDTQYF.

This clonotype showed up just a few times. This rearrangement joins TRBV6-6 to TRBJ1-2; 7 positions match TRBD1. Germline CDR1 and CDR2: MNHNY and SVGAGI (reference sequence). The length of the CDR3 is 14 residues. The V and J ends lost 2 bases and 9 bases, in that order; junction bases with no gene match: 9. DNA for the CDR3: TGTGCCAGCAGTTACACAGGGGAAATCTCTCGCTACACCTTC. Its translation is CASSYTGEISRYTF.

This clonotype was recorded at least ten times. The chain is built from TRBV6-2 or TRBV6-3 and TRBJ2-7, with 11 nucleotides matching TRBD2. CDR3 length equals 15 residues. CDR1 is MNHEY and CDR2 is SVGEGT in the germline V gene. With 6 bases clipped from V and 0 bases from J, the junction kept 4 bases outside the gene matches. CDR3 residues: CASSGLAGTSYEQYF. In nucleotides, the CDR3 is TGTGCCAGCAGCGGACTAGCGGGTACCTCCTACGAGCAGTACTTC.

This clonotype appeared many times. V and J are TRBV3-1 and TRBJ2-5, with D perhaps matching TRBD1 (5 bases). The CDR3 consists of 14 residues. The germline gives CDR1 LGHDT, CDR2 YNNKEL (reference sequence). V lost 5 bases and J lost 5, with 15 bases in between. The CDR3 loop reads CASSSFRPGETQYF. CDR3 DNA sequence: TGTGCCAGCAGCTCCTTCAGACCAGGGGAGACCCAGTACTTC.

This clonotype was observed a handful of times. The V call is TRBV6-1, the J call TRBJ1-1; no clear D gene. Germline CDR1 reads MNHNS; CDR2 reads SASEGT. Trimming removed 6 bases at V and 1 base at J, with 15 bases between. The length of the CDR3 is 15 residues. CDR3 sequence (DNA): TGTGCCAGCAGCGACCGTCCACTCCAGAACACTGAAGCTTTCTTT. Its protein is CASSDRPLQNTEAFF.

V and J are TRBV20-1 and TRBJ1-4; 10 bases are a match to TRBD1. The CDR3 has 13 amino acids. Per the germline V gene, CDR1 is DFQATT and CDR2 is SNEGSKA (reference sequence). Trimming removed 7 bases from V and 7 bases from J; junction bases left unmatched: 6. The CDR3 protein is CSVLTGGGEKLFF. As DNA, the CDR3 is TGCAGTGTCCTGACAGGGGGCGGTGAAAAACTGTTTTTT.

This clonotype showed up many times. The rearrangement uses TRBV11-2 and TRBJ2-2; D assignment may be TRBD1 or TRBD2 (5 bases each). V dropped 4 bases and J dropped 5 bases, with 11 bases sitting between them. The CDR3 length is 14 residues. Germline V gene lookup returns CDR1 SGHAT and CDR2 FQNNGV. As DNA, the CDR3 is TGTGCCAGCAGCTCGGGGACGGAGACCGGGGAGCTGTTTTTT. Its translation: CASSSGTETGELFF.

This clonotype came up a few times. The chain couples TRBV6-2 or TRBV6-3 to TRBJ2-1; TRBD2 matches 10 bases. Germline-derived CDR1 and CDR2 are MNHEY and SVGEGT. The CDR3 is 15 amino acids. V was pared by 7 bases and J by 7 bases, with 10 bases of the junction left unmatched. The CDR3 loop reads CASTVSGGRGNEQFF. CDR3 in DNA: TGTGCCAGCACCGTTAGCGGGGGGAGGGGGAATGAGCAGTTCTTC.

The CDR3 loop is CASSPLVRTAEVGNEQFF. The CDR3 region has the DNA TGCGCCAGCAGCCCCTTGGTACGGACAGCGGAAGTGGGCAATGAGCAGTTCTTC. This sequence joins TRBV4-1 and TRBJ2-1, with a tentative D call TRBD1 (6 bases). This CDR3 is built from 18 residues. V shed 4 bases and J shed 6 bases, with 25 bases lying between them. CDR1 MGHRA and CDR2 YSYEKL come from the germline V gene.

This clonotype appeared once. The CDR3 spells CAWRRTSGMPGEQFF. CDR3 bases: TGTGCCTGGAGGAGGACTAGCGGGATGCCTGGTGAGCAGTTCTTC. The chain combines TRBV30 with TRBJ2-1, with TRBD2 matching over 12 bases. Germline V gene lookup returns CDR1 GTSNPN and CDR2 SVGIG (reference sequence). This CDR3 has 15 residues. After removal of 3 bases from V and 9 bases from J, the junction contained 9 bases not matched to a gene.

The chain links TRBV6-1 to TRBJ1-6, with D unresolved. V shed 3 bases and J shed 8 bases, with 14 bases lying between them. This CDR3 region has 15 residues. CDR1 and CDR2 (germline): MNHNS, SASEGT. The CDR3 sequence: CASSDRSLWDSPLHF. CDR3 DNA: TGTGCCAGCAGTGATCGGTCCCTCTGGGATTCACCCCTCCACTTT.

This clonotype was counted many times. The chain links TRBV3-1 to TRBJ2-7; D gene uncertain. The CDR3 length is 14 residues. The V end was cut by 1 base, the J end by 1 base, with 8 bases between. CDR1 and CDR2 from the germline V gene are LGHDT and YNNKEL (reference sequence). In nucleotides, the CDR3 is TGTGCCAGCAGCCAAGTACCCATTTCCTACGAGCAGTACTTC. It yields the protein CASSQVPISYEQYF.

This clonotype has a count of ten or more. This chain uses TRBV12-3 or TRBV12-4 with TRBJ1-1; D possibly corresponds to TRBD1 (5 bases). The ends were cut back, 2 bases at V and 5 bases at J, with 21 bases in the middle. This CDR3 comprises 17 residues. The CDR3 nucleotides read TGTGCCAGCAGTTTATGGAATTTATCAGGGTTTGTGACTGAAGCTTTCTTT. Translated, it gives CASSLWNLSGFVTEAFF.

The chain employs TRBV11-2 and TRBJ1-2; no clear D. The germline V gene encodes CDR1 SGHAT and CDR2 FQNNGV. V was clipped by 3 bases and J by 7 bases, with 18 bases between them. This CDR3 region has 15 residues. Here the CDR3 reads CASSLGTQRLGGYTF. The CDR3 DNA follows: TGTGCCAGCAGCTTGGGCACCCAAAGGCTCGGTGGCTACACCTTC.

Only a few counts were recorded for this clonotype. V and J are TRBV29-1 and TRBJ1-2; possible D gene TRBD1, 6 bases. Germline CDR1 is SQVTM and CDR2 is ANQGSEA. V lost 2 bases and J lost 6, with 13 bases in between. This CDR3 has 13 amino acids. Written as DNA, the CDR3 is TGCAGCGTTGAAAGGCAGGGGAGCCATGGCTACACCTTC. Its protein is CSVERQGSHGYTF.

V and J are TRBV6-1 and TRBJ2-6; D remains ambiguous. Germline CDR1 is MNHNS and CDR2 is SASEGT. Trimming took off 6 bases at V and 3 bases at J, with 15 bases between the two ends. The length of the CDR3 is 16 residues. The CDR3 spells CASSLYRTGGANVLTF. The CDR3 DNA sequence: TGTGCCAGCAGCCTATACCGTACTGGTGGGGCCAACGTCCTGACTTTC.

This clonotype was found many times. This chain joins TRBV27 and TRBJ1-1; 7 nucleotides match TRBD1. The CDR3 contains 14 residues. Germline assignment: CDR1 MNHEY and CDR2 SMNVEV (reference sequence). V gave up 0 bases and J gave up 5 bases; unmatched junction bases: 3. CDR3 amino acids: CASSLSQGGTEAFF. The CDR3 DNA is TGTGCCAGCAGTTTATCCCAGGGGGGTACTGAAGCTTTCTTT.